Below, one T cell receptor beta chain is given with its context. What it binds is unknown. The authors reverse transcribed about 0.5 to 1 ug RNA with random hexamers. One entry per CDR3 protein, called by TCRdb with MiXCR from the immunoSEQ multiplex PCR reads. This table holds approximately 190,000 distinct CDR3 sequences, approximately 95% found once. The source of the sample is a study of CD8 T cells in Susac syndrome. Study-wide results and caveats: Across the total CD8+ repertoires, over 15 Susac-specific public clones were found. The CD8+ TEMRA repertoires yielded about 5 such clones.

CDR3 length: 16 amino acids. V was shortened by 3 bases and J by 8 bases, with 20 bases between the two germline ends. Germline CDR1 and CDR2: LNHNV and YYDKDF (reference sequence). This TCR derives from a human donor with Susac syndrome. Sequencing was done on a sample of CD8+ T cells from PBMCs. The chain links TRBV15 to TRBJ2-1; no clear D. As DNA, the CDR3 is TGTGCCACCAGCAGCCCCGAGCTAGTCCGTATTGATGAGCAGTTCTTC. Encoded protein: CATSSPELVRIDEQFF.